This T cell receptor (beta chain) emerged from a study of neurological immune-mediated disorders. TCRdb reanalysed the 5' RACE reads using MiXCR and keeps one entry per CDR3 protein. Among around 70,000 distinct CDR3 sequences listed, roughly 5.5% were seen once. In this sample, this clonotype turned up many times. Its antigen remains unknown. Whole-study findings and limits: Expanded clones shared no CDR3 amino acid sequences across subjects, suggesting private repertoires in all groups.

The TCR comes from a woman under 40 with multiple sclerosis. Source material: PBMCs.

CDR3: CASRGEPYYGYTF. The CDR3 nucleotides are TGCGCCAGCAGGGGGGAACCCTACTATGGCTACACCTTC. The chain couples TRBV5-1 to TRBJ1-2; the D gene is possibly TRBD1 (5 bases). Deletions cut 5 bases from V and 3 bases from J, with 11 bases between. Germline values: CDR1 SGHRS, CDR2 YFSETQ. The CDR3 consists of 13 residues.